This paragraph covers one T cell receptor (beta chain) sequence. This specimen comes from a study of OX40 agonist ivuxolimab in advanced cancers. Looking at the study overall: Patients' therapy was ivuxolimab, an antibody that acts as an agonist of OX40 (CD134). Three patients, one with hepatocellular carcinoma and two with cutaneous melanoma, achieved partial responses.

Profiled with immunoSEQ multiplex PCR; TCRdb holds only in-frame clones, not every one. The sample carries tens of thousands of clones, roughly 84% recorded once. Collection of blood occurred at baseline, at cycle 4 day 1, and at cycle 7 day 1. The germline V and J ends were trimmed by 2 bases and 0 bases, with 11 bases remaining between them. Per germline, CDR1 SGHRS and CDR2 YFSETQ. CDR3 size: 15 residues. The receptor was derived from an adult with an advanced solid tumor such as melanoma, head and neck, liver or kidney cancer. Sequences were derived from CD4+ or CD8+ T cells sorted from blood, sampled in a trial of the OX40 agonist ivuxolimab. The chain is built from TRBV5-1 and TRBJ2-5, with unresolved D. The CDR3 here is CASSFLGAHQETQYF. CDR3 in DNA: TGCGCCAGCAGCTTCCTCGGAGCGCACCAAGAGACCCAGTACTTC.